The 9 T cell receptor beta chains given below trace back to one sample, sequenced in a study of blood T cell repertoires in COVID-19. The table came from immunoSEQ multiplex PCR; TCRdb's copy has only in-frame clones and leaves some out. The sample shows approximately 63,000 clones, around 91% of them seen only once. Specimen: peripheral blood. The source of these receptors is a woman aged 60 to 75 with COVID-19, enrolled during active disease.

Here the CDR3 reads CASSLQGGLNTEAFF. DNA for the CDR3: TGTGCCAGCAGTCTCCAGGGGGGTTTGAACACTGAAGCTTTCTTT. The V and J genes are TRBV6-5 and TRBJ1-1; TRBD1 matches 7 bases. J gave up 0 bases and V 5 bases, and 6 bases lay outside the gene matches. There are 15 residues in the CDR3. Germline-derived CDR1 and CDR2 are MNHEY and SVGAGI.

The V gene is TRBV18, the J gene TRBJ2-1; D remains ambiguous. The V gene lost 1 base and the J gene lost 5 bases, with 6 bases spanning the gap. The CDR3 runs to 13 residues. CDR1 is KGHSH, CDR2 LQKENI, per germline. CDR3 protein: CASSPRSHNEQFF. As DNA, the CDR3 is TGTGCCAGCTCACCACGTAGCCACAATGAGCAGTTCTTC.

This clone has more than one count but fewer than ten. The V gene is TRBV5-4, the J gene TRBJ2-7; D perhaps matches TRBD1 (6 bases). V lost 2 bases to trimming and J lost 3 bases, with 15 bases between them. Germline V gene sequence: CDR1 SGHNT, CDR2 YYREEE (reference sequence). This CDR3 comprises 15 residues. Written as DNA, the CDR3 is TGTGCCAGCAGCTTTGGCTCGGGACAAAACTACGAGCAGTACTTC. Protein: CASSFGSGQNYEQYF.

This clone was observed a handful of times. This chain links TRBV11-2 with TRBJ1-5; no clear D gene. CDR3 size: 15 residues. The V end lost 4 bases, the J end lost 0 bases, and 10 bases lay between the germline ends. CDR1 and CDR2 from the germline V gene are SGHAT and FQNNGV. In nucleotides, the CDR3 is TGTGCCAGCAGCTCCGGAGCCGTTAGCAATCAGCCCCAGCATTTT. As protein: CASSSGAVSNQPQHF. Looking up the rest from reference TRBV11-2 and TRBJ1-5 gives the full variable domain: EAGVAQSPRYKIIEKRQSVAFWCNPISGHATLYWYQQILGQGPKLLIQFQNNGVVDDSQLPKDRFSAERLKGVDSTLKIQPAKLEDSAVYLCASSSGAVSNQPQHFGDGTRLSIL.

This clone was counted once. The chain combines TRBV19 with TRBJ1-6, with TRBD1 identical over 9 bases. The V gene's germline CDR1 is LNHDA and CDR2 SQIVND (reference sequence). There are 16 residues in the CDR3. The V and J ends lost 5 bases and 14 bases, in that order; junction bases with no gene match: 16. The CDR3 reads CASSPPGQGSSGALHF. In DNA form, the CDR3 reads TGTGCCAGTAGTCCGCCGGGACAGGGTAGCAGTGGGGCCCTCCACTTT.

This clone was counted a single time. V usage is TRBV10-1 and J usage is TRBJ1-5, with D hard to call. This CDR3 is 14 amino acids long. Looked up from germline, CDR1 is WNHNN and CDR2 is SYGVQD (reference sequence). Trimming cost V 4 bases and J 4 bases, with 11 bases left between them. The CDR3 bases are TGCGCCAGCAGTGCCCTATCCATGAATCAGCCCCAGCATTTT. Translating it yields CASSALSMNQPQHF.

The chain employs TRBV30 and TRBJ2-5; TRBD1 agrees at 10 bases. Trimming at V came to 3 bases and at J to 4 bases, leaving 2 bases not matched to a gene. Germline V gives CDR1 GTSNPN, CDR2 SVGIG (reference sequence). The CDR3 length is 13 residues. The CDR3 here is CAWRGQGRETQYF. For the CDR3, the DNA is TGTGCCTGGAGGGGACAGGGGCGAGAGACCCAGTACTTC.

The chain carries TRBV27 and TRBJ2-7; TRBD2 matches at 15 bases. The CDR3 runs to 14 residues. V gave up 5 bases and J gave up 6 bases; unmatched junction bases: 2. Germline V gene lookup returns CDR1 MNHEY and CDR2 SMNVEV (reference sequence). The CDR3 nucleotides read TGTGCCAGCAGTCTGGGACTAGCGGGAGGCGAGCAGTACTTC. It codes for CASSLGLAGGEQYF.

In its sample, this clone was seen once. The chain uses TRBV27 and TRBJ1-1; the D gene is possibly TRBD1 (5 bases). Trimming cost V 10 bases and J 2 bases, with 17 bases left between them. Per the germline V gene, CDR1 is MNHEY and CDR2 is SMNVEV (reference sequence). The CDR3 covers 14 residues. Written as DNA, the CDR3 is TGTGCCACCTCACTCTTAGGGGTAAACACTGAAGCTTTCTTT. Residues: CATSLLGVNTEAFF.